This T cell receptor beta chain appears in the sequencing data of a study of CD4 T cells in relation to SARS-CoV-2 and coronaviruses. About the research overall: Crossreactive spike epitopes shared across donors were mapped to their HLA restriction. Regarding the study as a whole: Each donor contributed either pre-pandemic or post-infection samples, not both. According to naive versus memory sequencing, detected responses are memory recall, not newly primed.

CD4+ T cells from unexposed donors were obtained before the COVID-19 pandemic (2011-2018). V was pared by 1 base and J by 1 base, with 6 bases between. Germline values: CDR1 SGHDT, CDR2 YYEEEE. This CDR3 region has 13 residues. Uncultured naive and memory CD4+ T cells supplied DNA for deep TCR-beta sequencing. Clones were read by immunoSEQ multiplex PCR, and TCRdb kept only the in-frame ones, dropping some. The table lists some 65,000 clones, over 70% of them singletons. A note on this clone: What it recognizes is unknown.

The sequenced material came from memory CD4+ T cells from PBMCs. The chain joins TRBV5-6 to TRBJ2-7; D is uncertain. The receptor was isolated from a human donor in good health. The CDR3 coding sequence is TGTGCCAGCAGCTTGCCATCATCCTACGAGCAGTACTTC. This translates into CASSLPSSYEQYF.